This T cell receptor beta chain was identified in a study of T cells after yellow fever vaccination. Study-wide points: Sorting of memory subsets on day 0 yielded almost no detectable vaccine-responding clonotypes. Primary-vaccination clones mostly resurfaced post-booster (about 95% CD4, approximately 90% CD8).

Each CDR3 protein is one row after TCRdb ran MiXCR on the 5' RACE reads. Of about 46,000 distinct CDR3 sequences listed, 6% to 7% are singletons. CDR3 length equals 14 residues. CDR1 DFQATT and CDR2 SNEGSKA come from the germline V gene (reference sequence). Between the trimmed V and J ends, which lost 3 bases and 4 bases, there was a span of 13 bases. This clonotype has a handful of counts. The sequencing used PBMCs, either bulk or a sorted T-cell subset (CD4+, CD8+, memory, or dextramer-sorted; not recorded which), collected 45 days after the yellow fever booster vaccination. This receptor was obtained from a man younger than 40 who received the YFV17D yellow fever vaccine. The rearrangement joins TRBV20-1 to TRBJ1-5; a possible D gene is TRBD1 (5 bases). Here the CDR3 reads CSASLGVRNQPQHF. The CDR3 bases are TGCAGTGCTAGCTTAGGGGTTCGAAATCAGCCCCAGCATTTT.